This T cell receptor beta chain originates from a study of graft-versus-host responses after intestinal transplantation. With 5 bases removed from V and 11 bases from J, the gap between germline ends came to 19 bases. The CDR3 covers 13 residues. Per the germline V gene, CDR1 is MDHEN and CDR2 is SYDVKM. Data came from immunoSEQ multiplex PCR; TCRdb stores just in-frame clones and leaves some out. The sample has about 120,000 clones, approximately 93% seen once. Points on this clone: Its antigen is as yet unknown.

The J gene is TRBJ2-7, the V gene TRBV28, with D perhaps matching TRBD2 (6 bases). The sequence was collected from a human donor who was the organ donor for an intestinal transplant. Sequencing was performed on unstimulated CD8+ T cells sorted from spleen or lymph node cells, taken before transplant. CDR3 in amino acids: CASSVSLIAVKYF. For the CDR3, the DNA is TGTGCCAGCAGTGTCAGTTTAATAGCGGTAAAGTACTTC.